This TCR beta chain was captured by sequencing in a study of shared clonotypes between healthy human individuals. Study-level information: A donor's plate count was three for CD4 naive and three for CD4 memory; CD8 naive had two and CD8 memory one.

Terminally differentiated effector memory CD45RA+ cells were excluded from the naive CD8 cells, which were CD45RO-negative and positively selected for CCR7. The study's findings and limits: An expected dependence of interdonor clonotype sharing on sequencing depth was noted. Researchers sampled only blood; tissue repertoires likely differ.

The germline V gene encodes CDR1 LGHNA and CDR2 YNFKEQ. CDR3 size: 17 residues. Deletions cut 0 bases from V and 4 bases from J, with 19 bases between. In regard to this clone: Its antigen remains unknown.

The data were produced by immunoSEQ multiplex PCR, yet TCRdb's version contains in-frame clones alone and is incomplete. This sample yields over 2,000,000 clones, of which about 94% are seen a single time; roughly 1.7% belongs to the top ten. The clonotype comes from a man younger than 35 in good health. Some clones in this sample may be carry-over from other donors' samples. What was sequenced was naive CD8+ T cells from PBMCs. J is TRBJ2-7 and V is TRBV4-2, with a possible D match to TRBD2 (5 bases). The CDR3 DNA reads as TGTGCCAGCAGCCAAGAGGCGGCGGGCGTCCTTTCTTACGAGCAGTACTTC. Protein: CASSQEAAGVLSYEQYF.